Below are 26 T cell receptor beta chains sequenced from a single sample in a study of cytomegalovirus exposure and HLA in healthy donors. PCR involved 60 Vbeta and 13 Jbeta primers. Sequenced by immunoSEQ multiplex PCR; TCRdb stores in-frame clones only, minus some. The sample consists of about 200,000 clones, around 77% of them appearing once. Sequencing was carried out using PBMCs. The receptors derive from a woman aged 30 to 39 in good health and CMV-seronegative.

The rearrangement uses TRBV1 and TRBJ2-7; TRBD2 is taken as the D call from the table, unchecked against the DNA. TRBV1 is assigned pseudogene status. CDR3 size: 13 residues. For the CDR3, the DNA is TGCACCAGCAGCCAAGCTTCCCCTTACGAGCAGTACTTC. Amino acid sequence: CTSSQASPYEQYF.

The CDR3 is CASSYTGQPQHF. The CDR3 nucleotides read TGTGCCAGCAGTTACACGGGTCAGCCCCAGCATTTT. The chain couples TRBV28 to TRBJ1-5; D gene ambiguous. V lost 4 bases to trimming and J lost 6 bases, with 7 bases between them. The CDR3 is made up of 12 amino acids. Germline V lookup: CDR1 MDHEN, CDR2 SYDVKM.

This sequence joins TRBV13 and TRBJ2-3; 11 bases agree with TRBD2. This CDR3 is 15 amino acids long. The V gene's germline CDR1 is PRHDT and CDR2 FYEKMQ (reference sequence). J was trimmed by 4 bases and V by 0 bases; bases with no gene match: 0. The CDR3 coding sequence is TGTGCCAGCAGCTTAGGGACTAGCGGGGCAGATACGCAGTATTTT. Its protein is CASSLGTSGADTQYF.

The CDR3 DNA is TGTGCCAGCAGCTTGGGACTAGCGGGGGTAAACTCCTACGAGCAGTACTTC. It specifies CASSLGLAGVNSYEQYF. The chain uses TRBV5-6 and TRBJ2-7, with 12 bases matching TRBD2. The CDR3 has 17 residues. V trimming: 0 bases; J trimming: 0 bases; junction bases outside the gene matches: 4. Per germline, CDR1 SGHDT and CDR2 YYEEEE.

The CDR3 reads CASSPGLAGGHAYNEQFF. The CDR3 DNA reads TGTGCCAGCAGTCCGGGACTAGCGGGAGGGCACGCTTACAATGAGCAGTTCTTC. This chain links TRBV5-4 with TRBJ2-1, with 16 bases matching TRBD2. The CDR3 sequence is 18 residues long. V lost 5 bases, J lost 4 bases, and 9 bases stayed unmatched. Germline values: CDR1 SGHNT, CDR2 YYREEE (reference sequence).

This sequence joins TRBV4-1 and TRBJ2-1; 14 bases fit TRBD2. This CDR3 has 15 amino acids. Germline values: CDR1 MGHRA, CDR2 YSYEKL. The V gene end was trimmed by 4 bases and the J gene end by 6 bases; junction bases not matched to a gene: 2. For the CDR3, the DNA is TGCGCCAGCAGCCTGACTAGCGGGAGGGCCAATGAGCAGTTCTTC. Protein product: CASSLTSGRANEQFF.

This clone was picked up one time. This chain's CDR3 is CASSLWVQGKESYEQYF. CDR3 coding DNA: TGTGCCAGCAGTTTATGGGTCCAGGGTAAGGAGTCCTACGAGCAGTACTTC. This rearrangement joins TRBV27 to TRBJ2-7; possibly TRBD1 for D (5 bases). In germline, CDR1 is MNHEY, CDR2 SMNVEV (reference sequence). The CDR3 has 17 amino acids. Deletions cut 1 base from V and 1 base from J, with 17 bases between.

J is TRBJ1-4 and V is TRBV7-9, with 7 bases that match TRBD1. J was trimmed by 11 bases and V by 5 bases; bases with no gene match: 5. The CDR3 runs 12 residues. Germline V gene data show CDR1 as SEHNR and CDR2 as FQNEAQ (reference sequence). CDR3 loop: CASSPRDSKLFF. CDR3 coding DNA: TGTGCCAGCAGCCCGCGGGACAGCAAACTGTTTTTT.

The chain uses TRBV23-1 and TRBJ2-7; 11 bases are a match to TRBD1. TRBV23-1 is given ORF status, its function remaining uncertain. The CDR3 spans 15 residues. J gave up 3 bases and V 6 bases, and 7 bases lay outside the gene matches. The CDR3 sequence: CASSRKGQGVYEQYF. The CDR3 coding sequence is TGCGCCAGCAGCAGAAAGGGACAGGGGGTCTACGAGCAGTACTTC.

V and J are TRBV27 and TRBJ2-1; TRBD2 might be the D (5 bases). V shed 7 bases and J shed 0 bases, with 10 bases lying between them. Germline V gives CDR1 MNHEY, CDR2 SMNVEV (reference sequence). The CDR3 covers 14 residues. CDR3 in amino acids: CASKEGSSYNEQFF. The CDR3 bases are TGTGCCAGCAAGGAAGGGAGCTCCTACAATGAGCAGTTCTTC.

The chain uses TRBV6-1 and TRBJ2-7; possible D gene TRBD2, 5 bases. CDR3 length equals 15 residues. From germline, CDR1 is MNHNS and CDR2 SASEGT. V was shortened by 4 bases and J by 1 base, with 14 bases between the two germline ends. The CDR3 sequence: CASSVRTVNSYEQYF. For the CDR3, the DNA is TGTGCCAGCAGTGTTAGGACTGTCAATTCCTACGAGCAGTACTTC.

A remark on this clone: The junction departs from germline at one end; a sequencing error may be responsible. The chain couples TRBV7-7 to TRBJ2-7, with TRBD2 identical over 9 bases. Germline CDR1 reads SSHAT; CDR2 reads FNYEAQ (reference sequence). The CDR3 covers 14 residues. The CDR3 DNA reads TGTGCTAGCAGCTTAGACAGTGCGGGGGGGAAGCAGTACTTC. Its translation: CASSLDSAGGKQYF. The variable domain in full, with the rest retrieved from reference TRBV7-7 and TRBJ2-7, is GAGVSQSPRYKVTKRGQDVTLRCDPISSHATLYWYQQALGQGPEFLTYFNYEAQPDKSGLPSDRFSAERPEGSISTLTIQRTEQRDSAMYRCASSLDSAGGKQYFGPGTRLTVT.

The chain combines TRBV28 with TRBJ2-1; possible D gene TRBD2, 5 bases. V was trimmed by 6 bases and J by 4 bases, leaving 13 bases between them. Looked up from germline, CDR1 is MDHEN and CDR2 is SYDVKM. This CDR3 has 14 residues. The CDR3 protein is CASSPEVVYNEQFF. CDR3 coding DNA: TGTGCCAGCAGCCCGGAGGTGGTTTACAATGAGCAGTTCTTC.

This chain joins TRBV5-1 and TRBJ1-1; D remains ambiguous. The CDR3 contains 16 residues. Germline CDR1 SGHRS, CDR2 YFSETQ. V dropped 4 bases and J dropped 0 bases, with 16 bases sitting between them. Here the CDR3 DNA reads TGCGCCAGCAGCCCGGTAGAGCCCGTAATGAACACTGAAGCTTTCTTT. Protein product: CASSPVEPVMNTEAFF.

This clone was seen more than once but under ten times. This sequence joins TRBV7-9 and TRBJ1-1; TRBD1 is a possible D gene (6 bases). Germline V lookup: CDR1 SEHNR, CDR2 FQNEAQ (reference sequence). The length of the CDR3 is 14 residues. V lost 5 bases, J lost 5 bases, and 15 bases lay in between. CDR3 nucleotides: TGTGCCAGCAGCGACGGACAGATCGGGACTGAAGCTTTCTTT. Amino acid sequence: CASSDGQIGTEAFF.

V and J are TRBV4-2 and TRBJ2-1; 9 nucleotides align to TRBD2. J lost 4 bases, V lost 0 bases, and 10 bases had no gene match. The CDR3 runs to 18 residues. From germline, CDR1 is LGHNA and CDR2 YNFKEQ. CDR3 residues: CASSQDGGRAERYNEQFF. CDR3 bases: TGTGCCAGCAGCCAAGACGGCGGGAGGGCCGAGCGATACAATGAGCAGTTCTTC.

The chain uses TRBV5-5 and TRBJ1-4, with TRBD1 matching 7 bases. The CDR3 has 15 residues. The J segment lost 4 bases and the V segment lost 0 bases, leaving 3 bases of the junction unmatched. The germline CDR1 and CDR2 sequences are SGHKS and YYEKEE (reference sequence). As DNA, the CDR3 is TGTGCCAGCAGCTTGGAGGGACAGTATAATGAAAAACTGTTTTTT. As protein: CASSLEGQYNEKLFF.

In its sample, this clone was seen a few times. The rearrangement uses TRBV9 and TRBJ2-5; maybe TRBD1 (6 bases). This CDR3 is 14 amino acids long. Germline lookup yields CDR1 SGDLS and CDR2 YYNGEE. The V gene lost 4 bases and the J gene lost 2 bases, with 12 bases spanning the gap. CDR3 region: CASSPGQLQETQYF. Here the CDR3 DNA reads TGTGCCAGCAGCCCAGGACAGCTACAAGAGACCCAGTACTTC. Combining the CDR3 with reference TRBV9 and TRBJ2-5 gives the whole variable domain DSGVTQTPKHLITATGQRVTLRCSPRSGDLSVYWYQQSLDQGLQFLIQYYNGEERAKGNILERFSAQQFPDLHSELNLSSLELGDSALYFCASSPGQLQETQYFGPGTRLLVL.

The chain uses TRBV4-1 and TRBJ1-2; the D gene is possibly TRBD1 (5 bases). This CDR3 contains 15 residues. The V end was cut by 1 base, the J end by 1 base, with 10 bases between. Germline CDR1 is MGHRA and CDR2 is YSYEKL. CDR3: CASSQGPGNNYGYTF. The CDR3, as DNA: TGCGCCAGCAGCCAAGGCCCAGGGAATAACTATGGCTACACCTTC.

The genes are TRBV4-2 and TRBJ2-1; D might be TRBD1 (5 bases). The CDR3 contains 14 residues. V gave up 1 base and J gave up 3 bases, with 7 bases separating them. Germline V gene data show CDR1 as LGHNA and CDR2 as YNFKEQ. The CDR3 here is CASSQGGNYNEQFF. CDR3 DNA: TGTGCCAGCAGCCAAGGGGGCAACTACAATGAGCAGTTCTTC.

This chain uses TRBV28 with TRBJ1-5; tentative D call: TRBD1 (6 bases). The V and J ends lost 6 bases and 6 bases respectively, with 12 bases between them. Germline CDR1 and CDR2: MDHEN and SYDVKM. The CDR3 length is 13 residues. DNA of the CDR3: TGTGCCAGCAGAACCATACAGGGTCAGCCCCAGCATTTT. Translating it yields CASRTIQGQPQHF.

The chain couples TRBV4-2 to TRBJ2-1; 9 nucleotides match TRBD1. V was clipped by 5 bases and J by 2 bases; unmatched bases: 4. The CDR3 covers 15 residues. CDR1 and CDR2 (germline): LGHNA, YNFKEQ. CDR3 in DNA: TGTGCCAGCAGCTACGACAGGGGGACCTACAATGAGCAGTTCTTC. Translating gives CASSYDRGTYNEQFF.

This chain links TRBV5-1 with TRBJ1-5, with D possibly TRBD1 on 5 matching bases. CDR1 and CDR2 (germline): SGHRS, YFSETQ. The CDR3 loop spans 13 amino acids. Trimming removed 2 bases at V and 4 bases at J, with 7 bases between. CDR3 coding DNA: TGCGCCAGCAGCTTACAGGTTAATCAGCCCCAGCATTTT. It translates to CASSLQVNQPQHF.

The chain uses TRBV29-1 and TRBJ1-2; no reliable D call. The V and J ends lost 2 bases and 3 bases respectively, with 13 bases between them. The CDR3 is 14 amino acids. Germline V lookup: CDR1 SQVTM, CDR2 ANQGSEA. CDR3: CSVENFLPDYGYTF. In DNA form, the CDR3 reads TGCAGCGTTGAAAATTTTCTCCCAGACTATGGCTACACCTTC.

The J gene is TRBJ2-5, the V gene TRBV19; D is perhaps TRBD2 (6 bases). V shed 7 bases and J shed 5 bases, with 17 bases lying between them. The length of the CDR3 is 14 residues. CDR1 is LNHDA, CDR2 SQIVND, per germline (reference sequence). CDR3 sequence: CASKALAFGETQYF. CDR3 coding DNA: TGTGCCAGTAAGGCCCTAGCGTTTGGGGAGACCCAGTACTTC.

The rearrangement joins TRBV18 to TRBJ2-7; 10 bases fit TRBD2. The trim removed 6 bases at V and 3 bases at J, leaving 11 bases unmatched. The germline V gene encodes CDR1 KGHSH and CDR2 LQKENI. The CDR3 has 16 residues. Here the CDR3 DNA reads TGTGCCAGCTCCCCTAGCGGGAGCCTAGGGGGCTACGAGCAGTACTTC. This sequence encodes CASSPSGSLGGYEQYF.